These 5 T cell receptor beta chains were sequenced from one sample in a study of cytomegalovirus exposure and HLA in healthy donors. Both 60 Vbeta primers and 13 Jbeta primers went into the PCR. Only in-frame clones appear in the TCRdb table, and some are missing; sequencing was by immunoSEQ multiplex PCR. The data show 100,000 or so clones, with about 80% seen just once and around 2% held by the top ten. Material for sequencing was PBMCs. The receptors derive from a human donor in good health.

The V call is TRBV7-2, the J call TRBJ2-7; 10 bases map to TRBD1. CDR1 and CDR2 (germline): SGHTA, FQGNSA. Unmatched junction bases numbered 2, after V lost 3 bases and J lost 3 bases. The CDR3 length is 14 residues. CDR3 in amino acids: CASSFRTGGYEQYF. CDR3 bases: TGTGCCAGCAGCTTCAGGACAGGGGGCTACGAGCAGTACTTC. The full variable domain, its missing parts supplied by reference TRBV7-2 and TRBJ2-7, is GAGVSQSPSNKVTEKGKDVELRCDPISGHTALYWYRQSLGQGLEFLIYFQGNSAPDKSGLPSDRFSAERTGGSVSTLTIQRTQQEDSAVYLCASSFRTGGYEQYFGPGTRLTVT.

This clone was seen a handful of times. The genes are TRBV5-1 and TRBJ2-7; 8 bases map to TRBD1. The CDR3 is made up of 14 amino acids. The germline V gene has CDR1 SGHRS and CDR2 YFSETQ. J was trimmed by 5 bases and V by 4 bases; bases with no gene match: 8. CDR3 sequence: CASSIGQGRDEQYF. In nucleotides, the CDR3 is TGCGCCAGCAGCATCGGACAGGGCAGAGACGAGCAGTACTTC.

The J gene is TRBJ2-1, the V gene TRBV4-1; 9 bases agree with TRBD2. Germline V gene lookup returns CDR1 MGHRA and CDR2 YSYEKL. The CDR3 has 16 amino acids. The V gene end was trimmed by 3 bases and the J gene end by 1 base; junction bases not matched to a gene: 4. CDR3 protein: CASSHGGRASYNEQFF. In nucleotides, the CDR3 is TGCGCCAGCAGCCACGGCGGGAGGGCGTCCTACAATGAGCAGTTCTTC.

The rearrangement uses TRBV18 and TRBJ2-1; TRBD1 matches at 8 bases. With V trimmed by 3 bases and J by 5 bases, 6 bases remained unmatched. Germline assignment: CDR1 KGHSH and CDR2 LQKENI. The CDR3 runs to 15 residues. CDR3 amino acids: CASSPTRGQDNEQFF. CDR3 bases: TGTGCCAGCTCACCCACCAGGGGGCAGGACAATGAGCAGTTCTTC.

There are a few counts of this clone. This rearrangement joins TRBV5-8 to TRBJ1-1; D unclear. CDR1 and CDR2 from the germline V gene are SGHTS and YDEGEE. Trimming took 1 base from V and 0 from J, leaving 13 bases between them. The CDR3 contains 16 residues. CDR3 nucleotide sequence: TGTGCCAGCAGCTTGACTCTAGATGGAATGAACACTGAAGCTTTCTTT. It specifies CASSLTLDGMNTEAFF.